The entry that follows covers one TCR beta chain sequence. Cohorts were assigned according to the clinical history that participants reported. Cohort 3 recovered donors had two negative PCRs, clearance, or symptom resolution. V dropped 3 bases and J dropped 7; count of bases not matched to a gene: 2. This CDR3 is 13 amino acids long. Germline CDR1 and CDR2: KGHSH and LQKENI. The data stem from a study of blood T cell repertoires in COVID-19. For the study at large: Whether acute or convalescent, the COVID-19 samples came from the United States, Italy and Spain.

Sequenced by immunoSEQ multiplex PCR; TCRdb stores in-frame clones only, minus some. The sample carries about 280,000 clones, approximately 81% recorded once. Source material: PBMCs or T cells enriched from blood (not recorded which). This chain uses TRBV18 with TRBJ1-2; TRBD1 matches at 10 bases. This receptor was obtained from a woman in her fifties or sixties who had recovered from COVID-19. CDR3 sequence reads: CASSPDRGLGYTF. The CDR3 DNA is TGTGCCAGCTCACCCGACAGGGGGCTTGGCTACACCTTC.